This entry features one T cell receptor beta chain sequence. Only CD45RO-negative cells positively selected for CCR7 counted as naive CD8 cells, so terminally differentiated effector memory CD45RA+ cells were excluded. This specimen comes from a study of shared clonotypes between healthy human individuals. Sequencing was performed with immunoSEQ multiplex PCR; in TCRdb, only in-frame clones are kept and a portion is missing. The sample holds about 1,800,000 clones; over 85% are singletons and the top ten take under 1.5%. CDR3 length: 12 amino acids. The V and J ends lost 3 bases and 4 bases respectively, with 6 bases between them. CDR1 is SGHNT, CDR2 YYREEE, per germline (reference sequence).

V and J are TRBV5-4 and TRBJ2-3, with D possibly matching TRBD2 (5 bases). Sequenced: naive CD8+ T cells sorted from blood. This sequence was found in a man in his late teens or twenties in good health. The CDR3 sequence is CASSWGADTQYF. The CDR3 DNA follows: TGTGCCAGCAGCTGGGGAGCAGATACGCAGTATTTT.